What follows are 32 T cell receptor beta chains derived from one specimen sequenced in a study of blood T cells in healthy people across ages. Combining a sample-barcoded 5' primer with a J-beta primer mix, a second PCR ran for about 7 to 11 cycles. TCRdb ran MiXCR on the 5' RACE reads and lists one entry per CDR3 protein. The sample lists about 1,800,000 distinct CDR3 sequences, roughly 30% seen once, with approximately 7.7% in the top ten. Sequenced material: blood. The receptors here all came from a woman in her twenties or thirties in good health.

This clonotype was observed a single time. CDR3 bases: TGTGCCAGCGGAAACAGGGAATTCGATCAGCCCCAGCATTTT. Translated: CASGNREFDQPQHF. This chain uses TRBV28 with TRBJ1-5, with TRBD1 as a possible D gene (6 bases). The CDR3 runs to 14 residues. Trimming took off 8 bases at V and 5 bases at J, with 16 bases between the two ends. Germline CDR1 MDHEN, CDR2 SYDVKM.

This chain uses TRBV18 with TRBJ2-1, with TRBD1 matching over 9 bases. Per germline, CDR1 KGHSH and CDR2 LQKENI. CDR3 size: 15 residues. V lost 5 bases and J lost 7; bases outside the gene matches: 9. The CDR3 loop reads CASSWGTGRMNEQFF. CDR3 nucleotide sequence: TGTGCCAGCTCATGGGGGACAGGGAGGATGAATGAGCAGTTCTTC.

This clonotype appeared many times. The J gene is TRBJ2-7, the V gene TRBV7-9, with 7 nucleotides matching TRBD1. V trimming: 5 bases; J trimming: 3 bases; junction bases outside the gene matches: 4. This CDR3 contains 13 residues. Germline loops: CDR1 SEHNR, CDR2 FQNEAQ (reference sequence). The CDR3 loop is CASSPWDSYEQYF. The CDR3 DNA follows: TGTGCCAGCAGCCCATGGGACAGCTACGAGCAGTACTTC. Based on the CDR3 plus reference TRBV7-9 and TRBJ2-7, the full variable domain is DTGVSQNPRHKITKRGQNVTFRCDPISEHNRLYWYRQTLGQGPEFLTYFQNEAQLEKSRLLSDRFSAERPKGSFSTLEIQRTEQGDSAMYLCASSPWDSYEQYFGPGTRLTVT.

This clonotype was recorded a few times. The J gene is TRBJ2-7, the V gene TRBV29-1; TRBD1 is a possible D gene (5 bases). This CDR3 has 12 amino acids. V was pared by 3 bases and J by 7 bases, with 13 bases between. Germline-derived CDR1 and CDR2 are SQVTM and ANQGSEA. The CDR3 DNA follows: TGCAGCGTTGATAACCAGGGAAGTGAGCAGTACTTC. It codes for CSVDNQGSEQYF.

The CDR3 sequence: CASSLGGLAGSNEQYF. In nucleotides, the CDR3 is TGTGCCAGCAGTTTGGGCGGGCTAGCGGGATCTAACGAGCAGTACTTC. The chain has TRBV28 and TRBJ2-7, with 9 bases that match TRBD2. The CDR3 extends over 16 amino acids. V trimming: 3 bases; J trimming: 5 bases; junction bases outside the gene matches: 11. Germline assignment: CDR1 MDHEN and CDR2 SYDVKM.

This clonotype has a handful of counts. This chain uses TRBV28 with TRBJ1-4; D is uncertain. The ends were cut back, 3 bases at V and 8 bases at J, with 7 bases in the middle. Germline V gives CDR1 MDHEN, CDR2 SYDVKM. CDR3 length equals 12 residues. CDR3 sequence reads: CASSFDGEKLFF. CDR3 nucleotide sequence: TGTGCCAGCAGTTTCGATGGGGAAAAACTGTTTTTT. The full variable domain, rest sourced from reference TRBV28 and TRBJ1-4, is DVKVTQSSRYLVKRTGEKVFLECVQDMDHENMFWYRQDPGLGLRLIYFSYDVKMKEKGDIPEGYSVSREKKERFSLILESASTNQTSMYLCASSFDGEKLFFGSGTQLSVL.

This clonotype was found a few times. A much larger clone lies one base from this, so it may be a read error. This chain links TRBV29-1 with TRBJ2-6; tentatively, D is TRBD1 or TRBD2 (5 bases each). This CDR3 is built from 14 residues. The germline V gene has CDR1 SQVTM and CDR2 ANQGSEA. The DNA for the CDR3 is TGCAGCGTCGACGCAGGGTCCGGGGCCAACGTCCGGACTTTC. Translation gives CSVDAGSGANVRTF. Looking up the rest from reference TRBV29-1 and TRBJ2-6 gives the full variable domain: SAVISQKPSRDICQRGTSLTIQCQVDSQVTMMFWYRQQPGQSLTLIATANQGSEATYESGFVIDKFPISRPNLTFSTLTVSNMSPEDSSIYLCSVDAGSGANVRTFGAGSRLTVL.

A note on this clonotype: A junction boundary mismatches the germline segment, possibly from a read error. CDR3 sequence reads: CASSGRNYGHTF. CDR3 coding DNA: TGTGCCAGCAGCGGTAGGAACTATGGCCACACCTTC. V and J are TRBV7-9 and TRBJ1-2; no definite D call. The CDR3 is 12 residues long. Germline CDR1 is SEHNR and CDR2 is FQNEAQ (reference sequence).

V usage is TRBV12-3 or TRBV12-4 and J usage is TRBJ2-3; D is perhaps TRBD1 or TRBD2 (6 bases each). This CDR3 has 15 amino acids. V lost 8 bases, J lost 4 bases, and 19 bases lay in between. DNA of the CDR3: TGTGCCAGCCTCAGTGGGAGAAGGGGGGCAGATACGCAGTATTTT. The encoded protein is CASLSGRRGADTQYF.

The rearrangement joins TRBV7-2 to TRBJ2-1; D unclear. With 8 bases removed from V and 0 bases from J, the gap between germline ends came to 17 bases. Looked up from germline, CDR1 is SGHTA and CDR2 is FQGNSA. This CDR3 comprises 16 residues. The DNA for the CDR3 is TGTGCCAGCGCGAAAAGGAGACAAAGCTCCTACAATGAGCAGTTCTTC. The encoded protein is CASAKRRQSSYNEQFF.

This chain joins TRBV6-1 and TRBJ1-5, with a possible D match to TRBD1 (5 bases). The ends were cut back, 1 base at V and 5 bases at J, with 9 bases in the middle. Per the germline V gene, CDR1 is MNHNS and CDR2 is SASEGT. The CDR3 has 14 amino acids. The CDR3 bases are TGTGCCAGCAGTGAAGGTTGGGGGTATCAGCCCCAGCATTTT. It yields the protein CASSEGWGYQPQHF.

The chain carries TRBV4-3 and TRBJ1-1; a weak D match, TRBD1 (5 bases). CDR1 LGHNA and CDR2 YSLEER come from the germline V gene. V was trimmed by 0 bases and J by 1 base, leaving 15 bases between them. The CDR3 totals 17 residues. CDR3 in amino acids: CASSQDMVGGENTEAFF. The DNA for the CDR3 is TGCGCCAGCAGCCAAGATATGGTTGGGGGGGAGAACACTGAAGCTTTCTTT.

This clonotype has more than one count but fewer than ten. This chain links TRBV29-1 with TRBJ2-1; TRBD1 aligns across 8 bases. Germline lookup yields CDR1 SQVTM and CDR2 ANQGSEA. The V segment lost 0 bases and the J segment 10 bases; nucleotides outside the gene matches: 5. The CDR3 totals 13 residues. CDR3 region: CSVEDQSGGEQFF. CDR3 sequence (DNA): TGCAGCGTTGAAGATCAGTCAGGGGGCGAGCAGTTCTTC.

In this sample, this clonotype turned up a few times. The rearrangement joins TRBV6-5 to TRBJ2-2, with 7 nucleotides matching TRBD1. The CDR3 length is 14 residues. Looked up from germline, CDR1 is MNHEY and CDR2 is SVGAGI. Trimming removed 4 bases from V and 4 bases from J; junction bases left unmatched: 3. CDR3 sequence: CASSSTGSTGELFF. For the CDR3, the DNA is TGTGCCAGCAGTTCGACAGGGAGCACCGGGGAGCTGTTTTTT.

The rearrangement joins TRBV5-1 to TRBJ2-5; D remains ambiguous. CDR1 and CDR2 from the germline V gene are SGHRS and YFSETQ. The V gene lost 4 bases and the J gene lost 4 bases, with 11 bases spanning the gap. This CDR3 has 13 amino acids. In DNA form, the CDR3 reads TGCGCCAGCAGCCCGGCCGACATAGAGACCCAGTACTTC. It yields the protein CASSPADIETQYF.

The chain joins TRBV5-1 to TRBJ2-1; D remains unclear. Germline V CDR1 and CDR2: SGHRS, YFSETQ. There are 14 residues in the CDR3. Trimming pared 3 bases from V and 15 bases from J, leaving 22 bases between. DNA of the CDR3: TGCGCCAGCAGCTCCAGTAACGAGCCCCAAGGTCGGTTCTTC. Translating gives CASSSSNEPQGRFF.

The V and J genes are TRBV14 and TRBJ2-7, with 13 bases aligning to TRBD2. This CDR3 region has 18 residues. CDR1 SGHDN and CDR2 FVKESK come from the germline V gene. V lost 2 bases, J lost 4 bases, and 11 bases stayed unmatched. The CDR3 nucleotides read TGTGCCAGCAGCCAAAGTCGCACTAGCGGGAGGGCCAGTTACGAGCAGTACTTC. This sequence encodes CASSQSRTSGRASYEQYF.

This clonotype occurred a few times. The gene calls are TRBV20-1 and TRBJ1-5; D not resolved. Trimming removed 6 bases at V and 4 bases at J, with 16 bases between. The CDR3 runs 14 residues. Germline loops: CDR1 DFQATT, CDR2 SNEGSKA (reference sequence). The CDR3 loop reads CSAAPLHRNQPQHF. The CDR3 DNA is TGCAGTGCCGCACCCCTGCACCGGAATCAGCCCCAGCATTTT.

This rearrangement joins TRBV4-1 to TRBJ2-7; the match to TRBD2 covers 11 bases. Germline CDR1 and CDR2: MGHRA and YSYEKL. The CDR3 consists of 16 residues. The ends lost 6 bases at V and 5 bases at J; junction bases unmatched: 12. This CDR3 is CASSPRLLAGENEQYF. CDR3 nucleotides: TGCGCCAGCAGTCCCCGGCTACTAGCGGGAGAGAACGAGCAGTACTTC.

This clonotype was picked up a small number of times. The CDR3 reads CAIDETGGPPGLKQYF. CDR3 coding DNA: TGTGCCATTGACGAGACAGGGGGCCCGCCAGGTTTAAAGCAGTACTTC. The genes are TRBV2 and TRBJ2-7, with 10 bases matching TRBD1. V was pared by 10 bases and J by 8 bases, with 20 bases of the junction left unmatched. The CDR3 runs to 16 residues. The germline gives CDR1 SNHLY, CDR2 FYNNEI.

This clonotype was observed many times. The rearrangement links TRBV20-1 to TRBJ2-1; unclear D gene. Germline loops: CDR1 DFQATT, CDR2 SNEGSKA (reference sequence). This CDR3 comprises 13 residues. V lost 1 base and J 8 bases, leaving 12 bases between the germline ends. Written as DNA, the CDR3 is TGCAGTGCTAGAGGAGGAATCGCGGATGAGCAGTTCTTC. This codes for CSARGGIADEQFF.

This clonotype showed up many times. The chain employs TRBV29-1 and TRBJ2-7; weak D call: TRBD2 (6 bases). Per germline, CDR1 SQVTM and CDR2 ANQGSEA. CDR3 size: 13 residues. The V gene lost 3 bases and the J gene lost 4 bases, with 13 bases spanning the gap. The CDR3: CSVELQEGYEQYF. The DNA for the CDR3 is TGCAGCGTTGAGTTACAGGAGGGTTACGAGCAGTACTTC.

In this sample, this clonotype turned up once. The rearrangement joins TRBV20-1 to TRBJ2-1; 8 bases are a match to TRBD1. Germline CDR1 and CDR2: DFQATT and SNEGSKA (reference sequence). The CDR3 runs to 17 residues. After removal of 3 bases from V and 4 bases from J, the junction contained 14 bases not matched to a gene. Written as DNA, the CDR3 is TGCAGTGCTAGGGACCCCTTCGGGACAGGAGAATACAATGAGCAGTTCTTC. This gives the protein CSARDPFGTGEYNEQFF.

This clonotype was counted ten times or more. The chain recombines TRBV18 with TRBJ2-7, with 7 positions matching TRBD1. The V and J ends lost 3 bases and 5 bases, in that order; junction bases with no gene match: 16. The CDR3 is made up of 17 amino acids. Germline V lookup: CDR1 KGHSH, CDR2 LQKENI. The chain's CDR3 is CASSPYTPGQSFHEQYF. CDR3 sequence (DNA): TGTGCCAGCTCACCCTATACACCGGGACAGTCTTTCCACGAGCAGTACTTC.

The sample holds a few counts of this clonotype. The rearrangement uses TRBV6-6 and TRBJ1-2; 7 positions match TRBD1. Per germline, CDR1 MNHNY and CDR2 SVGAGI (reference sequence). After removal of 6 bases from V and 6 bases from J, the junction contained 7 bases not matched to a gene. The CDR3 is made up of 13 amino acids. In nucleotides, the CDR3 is TGTGCCAGCAGGCCCGACAGGGAGGATGGCTACACCTTC. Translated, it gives CASRPDREDGYTF.

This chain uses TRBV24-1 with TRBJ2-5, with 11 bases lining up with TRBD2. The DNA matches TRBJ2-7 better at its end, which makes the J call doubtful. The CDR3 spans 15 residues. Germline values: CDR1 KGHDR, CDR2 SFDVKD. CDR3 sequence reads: CATSDFLAGGGEQYF. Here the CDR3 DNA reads TGTGCCACCAGTGATTTCCTAGCGGGGGGCGGCGAGCAGTACTTC.

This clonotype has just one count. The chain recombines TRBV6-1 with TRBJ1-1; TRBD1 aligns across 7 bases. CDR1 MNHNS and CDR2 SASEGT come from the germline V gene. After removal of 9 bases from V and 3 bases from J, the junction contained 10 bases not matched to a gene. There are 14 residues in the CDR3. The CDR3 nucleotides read TGTGCCAGTGTCACAGGGGTCTTTGACACTGAAGCTTTCTTT. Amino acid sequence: CASVTGVFDTEAFF.

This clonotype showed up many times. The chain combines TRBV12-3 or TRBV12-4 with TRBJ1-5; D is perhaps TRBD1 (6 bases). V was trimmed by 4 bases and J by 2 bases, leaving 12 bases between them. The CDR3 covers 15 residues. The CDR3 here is CASSSDRGRNQPQHF. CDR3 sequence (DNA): TGTGCCAGCAGTTCCGACCGGGGGCGCAATCAGCCCCAGCATTTT.

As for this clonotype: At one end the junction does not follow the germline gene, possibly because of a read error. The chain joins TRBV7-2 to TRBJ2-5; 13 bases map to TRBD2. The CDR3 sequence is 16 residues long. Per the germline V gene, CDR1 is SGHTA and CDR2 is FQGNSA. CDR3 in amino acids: CASSSGLAGAGETRYF. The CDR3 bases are TGTGCCAGTAGCTCCGGACTAGCGGGAGCGGGTGAGACCCGGTACTTC.

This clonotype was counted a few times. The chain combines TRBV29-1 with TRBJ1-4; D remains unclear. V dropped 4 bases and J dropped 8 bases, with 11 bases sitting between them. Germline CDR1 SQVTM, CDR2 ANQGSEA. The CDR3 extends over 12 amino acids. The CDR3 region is CSVVRGREKLFF. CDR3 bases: TGCAGCGTTGTGCGGGGTCGGGAAAAACTGTTTTTT. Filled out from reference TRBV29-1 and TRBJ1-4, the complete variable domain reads SAVISQKPSRDICQRGTSLTIQCQVDSQVTMMFWYRQQPGQSLTLIATANQGSEATYESGFVIDKFPISRPNLTFSTLTVSNMSPEDSSIYLCSVVRGREKLFFGSGTQLSVL.

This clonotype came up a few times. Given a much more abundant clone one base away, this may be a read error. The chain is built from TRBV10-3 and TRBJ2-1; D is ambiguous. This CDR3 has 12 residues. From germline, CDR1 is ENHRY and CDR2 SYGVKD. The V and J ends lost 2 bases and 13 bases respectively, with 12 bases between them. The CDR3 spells CAISEESETQFF. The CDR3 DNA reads TGTGCCATCAGTGAGGAATCTGAGACCCAGTTCTTC.

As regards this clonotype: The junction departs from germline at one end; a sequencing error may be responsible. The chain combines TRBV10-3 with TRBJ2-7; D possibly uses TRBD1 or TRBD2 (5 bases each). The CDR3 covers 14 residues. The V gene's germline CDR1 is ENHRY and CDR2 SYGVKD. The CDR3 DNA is TGTGCCGTCAGTGAGTCTGGGACCCACTACGAGCAGTACTTC. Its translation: CAVSESGTHYEQYF.